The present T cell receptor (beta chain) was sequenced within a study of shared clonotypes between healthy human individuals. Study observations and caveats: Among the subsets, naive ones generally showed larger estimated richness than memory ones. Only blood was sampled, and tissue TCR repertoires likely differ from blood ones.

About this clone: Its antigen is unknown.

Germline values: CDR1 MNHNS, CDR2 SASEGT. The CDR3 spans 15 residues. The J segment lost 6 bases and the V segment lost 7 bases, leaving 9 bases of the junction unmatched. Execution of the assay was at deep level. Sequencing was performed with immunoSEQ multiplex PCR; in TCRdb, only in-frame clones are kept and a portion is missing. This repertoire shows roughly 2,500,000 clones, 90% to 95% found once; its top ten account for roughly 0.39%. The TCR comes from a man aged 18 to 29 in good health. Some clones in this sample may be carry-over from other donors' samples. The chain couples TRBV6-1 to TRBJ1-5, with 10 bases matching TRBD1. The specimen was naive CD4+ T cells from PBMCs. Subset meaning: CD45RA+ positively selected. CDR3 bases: TGTGCCAGCACCTTGACAGGGGGCCAAGGTCAGCCCCAGCATTTT. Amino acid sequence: CASTLTGGQGQPQHF.